Listed here are 9 T cell receptor beta chains from one sample, sequenced in a study of blood T cell repertoires in COVID-19. The method was immunoSEQ multiplex PCR; TCRdb's version includes in-frame clones alone and lacks a portion of them. The data show fewer than 200,000 clones, roughly 86% seen once. Sequenced material: peripheral blood. The receptors shown here come from a man between 35 and 55 years old with active or convalescent COVID-19.

DNA of the CDR3: TGCGCCAGCAGCCTTAGCACAGGGGTGGGAAGCTCCTACAATGAGCAGTTCTTC. It specifies CASSLSTGVGSSYNEQFF. This chain uses TRBV4-3 with TRBJ2-1, with 7 bases that match TRBD1. Per germline, CDR1 LGHNA and CDR2 YSLEER. CDR3 size: 18 residues. V gave up 4 bases and J gave up 0 bases; unmatched junction bases: 12.

This clone was observed once. V is TRBV5-5 and J is TRBJ1-6, with TRBD1 matching 7 bases. V lost 4 bases and J lost 8; bases outside the gene matches: 3. The CDR3 sequence is 13 residues long. In germline, CDR1 is SGHKS, CDR2 YYEKEE (reference sequence). CDR3 in DNA: TGTGCCAGCAGCCCAGACAGGGATTCACCCCTCCACTTT. This translates into CASSPDRDSPLHF. The whole variable domain, remainder taken from reference TRBV5-5 and TRBJ1-6, is DAGVTQSPTHLIKTRGQQVTLRCSPISGHKSVSWYQQVLGQGPQFIFQYYEKEERGRGNFPDRFSARQFPNYSSELNVNALLLGDSALYLCASSPDRDSPLHFGNGTRLTVT.

V and J are TRBV6-6 and TRBJ2-5; the D gene is possibly TRBD2 (5 bases). The germline V gene has CDR1 MNHNY and CDR2 SVGAGI (reference sequence). There are 14 residues in the CDR3. Trimming stripped 5 bases from V and 5 bases from J, with 15 bases between. The CDR3, as DNA: TGTGCCAGCAGTGAGCACGAGGGCCGGGAGACCCAGTACTTC. This sequence encodes CASSEHEGRETQYF.

V and J are TRBV13 and TRBJ1-5; D gene uncertain. CDR1 is PRHDT and CDR2 is FYEKMQ in the germline V gene (reference sequence). Between the trimmed V and J ends, which lost 6 bases and 1 base, there was a span of 10 bases. This CDR3 is built from 14 residues. The CDR3 reads CASSWGGSNQPQHF. CDR3 nucleotides: TGTGCCAGCAGTTGGGGAGGGAGCAATCAGCCCCAGCATTTT.

The chain carries TRBV29-1 and TRBJ2-5; 16 bases are shared with TRBD2. Germline values: CDR1 SQVTM, CDR2 ANQGSEA. V lost 7 bases, J lost 4 bases, and 9 bases stayed unmatched. This CDR3 is built from 16 residues. The CDR3 here is CSAAGTSGGAGETQYF. The CDR3 DNA sequence: TGCAGCGCCGCCGGGACTAGCGGGGGGGCCGGAGAGACCCAGTACTTC.

V usage is TRBV15 and J usage is TRBJ1-5; no definite D call. The CDR3 runs to 15 residues. Trimming cost V 1 base and J 0 bases, with 7 bases left between them. CDR1 is LNHNV, CDR2 YYDKDF, per germline (reference sequence). The CDR3 spells CATSRGVNSNQPQHF. CDR3 sequence (DNA): TGTGCCACCAGCAGAGGTGTAAATAGCAATCAGCCCCAGCATTTT.

V is TRBV18 and J is TRBJ1-4; TRBD1 agrees at 8 bases. V trimming: 3 bases; J trimming: 8 bases; junction bases outside the gene matches: 5. Germline V gene data show CDR1 as KGHSH and CDR2 as LQKENI. The CDR3 totals 14 residues. This chain's CDR3 is CASSPETGDEKLFF. CDR3 bases: TGTGCCAGCTCACCGGAGACAGGGGACGAAAAACTGTTTTTT.

This chain uses TRBV6-5 with TRBJ1-2; D remains unclear. Germline CDR1 and CDR2: MNHEY and SVGAGI. Trimming took off 9 bases at V and 7 bases at J, with 12 bases between the two ends. The CDR3 extends over 11 amino acids. In DNA form, the CDR3 reads TGTGCCAGTGGGGAGTCCTTTGGCTACACCTTC. This codes for CASGESFGYTF.

This chain connects TRBV28 to TRBJ1-5; 12 positions agree with TRBD1. Germline CDR1 and CDR2: MDHEN and SYDVKM. The trim removed 5 bases at V and 6 bases at J, leaving 8 bases unmatched. This CDR3 comprises 16 residues. The CDR3 sequence is CASSPRGQGAGQPQHF. CDR3 nucleotides: TGTGCCAGCAGTCCGAGGGGACAGGGGGCAGGTCAGCCCCAGCATTTT. Looking up the rest from reference TRBV28 and TRBJ1-5 gives the full variable domain: DVKVTQSSRYLVKRTGEKVFLECVQDMDHENMFWYRQDPGLGLRLIYFSYDVKMKEKGDIPEGYSVSREKKERFSLILESASTNQTSMYLCASSPRGQGAGQPQHFGDGTRLSIL.